The 6 T cell receptor beta chains below all came from one sample that was sequenced in a study of blood T cells in healthy people across ages (dated by TCRdb to the mid-2010s). Library preparation employed 5' RACE. TCRdb names Illumina HiSeq 2500 as the instrument used. A second about 7 to 12 cycle PCR used a sample-barcoded 5' primer and a J-beta primer mix. Using fastp trimming at Q25 and MiXCR clonotype assembly, TCRdb reanalyzed the public sequencing data and kept in-frame beta chains. Entries that share a CDR3 protein sequence are merged under the most common genes and DNA. The sample table holds about 720,000 distinct CDR3 sequences, of which about 20% were seen once. Clones ranked in the top ten supply approximately 20% of the sample. Sequenced: blood. These TCRs come from a man between 65 and 80 years old in good health.

This clonotype appeared many times. This chain links TRBV5-1 with TRBJ1-1; unclear D gene. Germline-derived CDR1 and CDR2 are SGHRS and YFSETQ. V lost 1 base and J lost 3, with 7 bases in between. The CDR3 contains 13 residues. CDR3 bases: TGCGCCAGCAGCTTGAACTCGGACACTGAAGCTTTCTTT. Translation gives CASSLNSDTEAFF. Complete variable domain (other parts from reference TRBV5-1 and TRBJ1-1): KAGVTQTPRYLIKTRGQQVTLSCSPISGHRSVSWYQQTPGQGLQFLFEYFSETQRNKGNFPGRFSGRQFSNSRSEMNVSTLELGDSALYLCASSLNSDTEAFFGQGTRLTVV.

The rearrangement links TRBV6-5 to TRBJ2-1; D may be TRBD1 or TRBD2 (5 bases each). Trimming removed 8 bases at V and 4 bases at J, with 12 bases between. Germline CDR1 MNHEY, CDR2 SVGAGI. The CDR3 has 13 residues. The CDR3 nucleotides read TGTGCCAGCCAGAGGGGAAAGTACAATGAGCAGTTCTTC. It specifies CASQRGKYNEQFF.

The sample holds a few counts of this clonotype. The gene calls are TRBV6-4 and TRBJ2-1; D might be TRBD2 (6 bases). Germline CDR1 reads MRHNA; CDR2 reads SNTAGT. The CDR3 has 13 residues. V was shortened by 4 bases and J by 8 bases, with 12 bases between the two germline ends. The CDR3 nucleotides read TGTGCCAGCAGTGCGGCGGGGCTACATGAGCAGTTCTTC. As protein: CASSAAGLHEQFF.

This clonotype was seen a few times. The junction departs from the called germline gene at one end, perhaps through a read error. V is TRBV10-3 and J is TRBJ2-5; D gene uncertain. Germline loops: CDR1 ENHRY, CDR2 SYGVKD. The CDR3 contains 13 residues. Written as DNA, the CDR3 is TGTGCCATCAGTGAGTCTACGCAAGAGACCCAGCACTTC. Its translation: CAISESTQETQHF.

This clonotype was counted only a few times. This sequence joins TRBV19 and TRBJ2-7, with D perhaps matching TRBD1 or TRBD2 (5 bases each). Germline V lookup: CDR1 LNHDA, CDR2 SQIVND (reference sequence). The CDR3 has 14 residues. Trimming stripped 7 bases from V and 0 bases from J, with 13 bases between. The CDR3 nucleotides read TGTGCCAGTACCCCGGGACCGAGCTCCTACGAGCAGTACGTC. Protein: CASTPGPSSYEQYV.

The sample holds many counts of this clonotype. The gene calls are TRBV18 and TRBJ2-7; TRBD1 might be the D (5 bases). Germline V gene data show CDR1 as KGHSH and CDR2 as LQKENI. The CDR3 has 13 residues. Deletions cut 3 bases from V and 6 bases from J, with 12 bases between. CDR3 sequence (DNA): TGTGCCAGCTCACCGGGGCCCTCCGGCGAGCAGTACTTC. This encodes CASSPGPSGEQYF.